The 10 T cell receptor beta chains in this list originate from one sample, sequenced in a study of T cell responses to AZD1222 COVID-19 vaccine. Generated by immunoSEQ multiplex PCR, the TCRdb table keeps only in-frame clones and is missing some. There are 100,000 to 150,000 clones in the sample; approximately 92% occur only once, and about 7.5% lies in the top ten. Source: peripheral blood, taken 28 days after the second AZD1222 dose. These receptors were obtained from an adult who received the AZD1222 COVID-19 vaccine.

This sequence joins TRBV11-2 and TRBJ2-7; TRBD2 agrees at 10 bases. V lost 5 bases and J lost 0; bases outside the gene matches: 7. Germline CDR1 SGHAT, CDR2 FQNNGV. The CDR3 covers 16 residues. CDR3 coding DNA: TGTGCCAGCAGCCGACTAGCGGGCGCCTCCTCCTACGAGCAGTACTTC. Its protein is CASSRLAGASSYEQYF.

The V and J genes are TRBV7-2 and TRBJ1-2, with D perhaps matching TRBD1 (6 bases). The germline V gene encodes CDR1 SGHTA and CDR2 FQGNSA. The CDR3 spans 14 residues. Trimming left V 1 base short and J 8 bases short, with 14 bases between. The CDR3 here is CASSLGSGQIGYTF. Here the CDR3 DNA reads TGTGCCAGCAGCTTAGGGTCAGGACAGATAGGCTACACCTTC.

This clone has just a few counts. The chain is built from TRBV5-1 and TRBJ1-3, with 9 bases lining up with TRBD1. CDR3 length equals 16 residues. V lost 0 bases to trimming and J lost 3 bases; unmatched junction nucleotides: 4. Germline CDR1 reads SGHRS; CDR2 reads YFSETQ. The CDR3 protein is CASSLAGTGFGNTIYF. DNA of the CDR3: TGCGCCAGCAGCTTGGCCGGGACAGGGTTTGGAAACACCATATATTTT.

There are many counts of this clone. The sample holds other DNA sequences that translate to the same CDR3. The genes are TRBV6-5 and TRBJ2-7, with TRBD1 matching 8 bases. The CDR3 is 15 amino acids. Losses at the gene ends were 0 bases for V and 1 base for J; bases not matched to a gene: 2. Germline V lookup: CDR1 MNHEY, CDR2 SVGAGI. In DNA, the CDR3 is TGTGCCAGCAGTTACTCAACAGGGGGTTCCTACGAGCAGTACTTC. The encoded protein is CASSYSTGGSYEQYF.

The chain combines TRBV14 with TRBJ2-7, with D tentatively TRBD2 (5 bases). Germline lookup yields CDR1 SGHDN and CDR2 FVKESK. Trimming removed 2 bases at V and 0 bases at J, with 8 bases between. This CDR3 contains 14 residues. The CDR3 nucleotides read TGTGCCAGCAGCCAACCGGGAACCTCCTACGAGCAGTACTTC. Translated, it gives CASSQPGTSYEQYF.

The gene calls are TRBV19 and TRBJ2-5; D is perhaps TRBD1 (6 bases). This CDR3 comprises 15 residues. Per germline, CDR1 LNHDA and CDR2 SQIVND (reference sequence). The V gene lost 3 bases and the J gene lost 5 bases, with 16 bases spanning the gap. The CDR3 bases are TGTGCCAGTAGTATCGGGGCAGGGGAGTGGGAGACCCAGTACTTC. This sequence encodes CASSIGAGEWETQYF.

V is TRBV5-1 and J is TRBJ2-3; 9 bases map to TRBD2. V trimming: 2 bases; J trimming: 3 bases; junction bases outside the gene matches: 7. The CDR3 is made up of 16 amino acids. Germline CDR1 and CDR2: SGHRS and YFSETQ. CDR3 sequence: CASSFLAGDRTDTQYF. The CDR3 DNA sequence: TGCGCCAGCAGCTTCTTAGCGGGAGACAGGACAGATACGCAGTATTTT.

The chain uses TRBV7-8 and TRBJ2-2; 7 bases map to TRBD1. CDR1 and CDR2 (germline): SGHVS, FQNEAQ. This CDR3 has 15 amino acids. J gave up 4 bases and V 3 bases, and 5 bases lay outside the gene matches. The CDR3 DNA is TGTGCCAGCAGCTTTGACAGGGAGAGCACCGGGGAGCTGTTTTTT. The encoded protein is CASSFDRESTGELFF. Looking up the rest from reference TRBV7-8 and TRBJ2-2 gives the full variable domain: GAGVSQSPRYKVAKRGQDVALRCDPISGHVSLFWYQQALGQGPEFLTYFQNEAQLDKSGLPSDRFFAERPEGSVSTLKIQRTQQEDSAVYLCASSFDRESTGELFFGEGSRLTVL.

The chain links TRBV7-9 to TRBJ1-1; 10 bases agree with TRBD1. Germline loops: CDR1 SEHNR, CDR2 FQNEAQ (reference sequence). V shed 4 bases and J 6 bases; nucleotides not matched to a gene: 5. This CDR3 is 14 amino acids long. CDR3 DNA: TGTGCCAGCAGCTGGACAGGGGGTGGTTCTGAAGCTTTCTTT. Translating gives CASSWTGGGSEAFF. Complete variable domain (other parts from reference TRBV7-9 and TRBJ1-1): DTGVSQNPRHKITKRGQNVTFRCDPISEHNRLYWYRQTLGQGPEFLTYFQNEAQLEKSRLLSDRFSAERPKGSFSTLEIQRTEQGDSAMYLCASSWTGGGSEAFFGQGTRLTVV.

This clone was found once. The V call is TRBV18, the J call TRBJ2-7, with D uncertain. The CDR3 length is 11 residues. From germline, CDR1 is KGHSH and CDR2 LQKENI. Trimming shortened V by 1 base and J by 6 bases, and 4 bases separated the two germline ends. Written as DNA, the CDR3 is TGTGCCAGCTCACCACGGGGCGAGCAGTACTTC. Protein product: CASSPRGEQYF.